This passage covers 28 T cell receptor beta chains from one sample sequenced in a study of shared clonotypes between healthy human individuals (dated by TCRdb to the early 2020s). The library was produced with the immunoSEQ multiplex PCR assay. As stored in TCRdb, this immuneACCESS dataset retains in-frame rearrangements with V and J assigned. A fraction of the clones does not appear; measured against another copy, unresolved V genes explain less than half of the discrepancy, and the remainder lacks a known reason. Counted in this sample were some 2.3 million clones; 90% to 95% of them appeared once. 0.39% of the sample goes to the ten largest clones. The sequenced material came from naive CD4+ T cells from PBMCs. The sample's cell subset or site label, decoded: CD45RA+ positively selected. The source is a young man in good health. Some clones in this sample may be carry-over from other donors' samples.

In this sample, this clone turned up many times. V is TRBV28 and J is TRBJ2-7; 8 nucleotides match TRBD2. V shed 4 bases and J 6 bases; nucleotides not matched to a gene: 14. This CDR3 spans 16 amino acids. From germline, CDR1 is MDHEN and CDR2 SYDVKM. The CDR3 loop reads CASSSSSGGRPLEQYF. The CDR3 nucleotides are TGTGCCAGCAGTTCATCCTCGGGGGGGCGACCTCTCGAGCAGTACTTC.

J is TRBJ1-1 and V is TRBV5-1, with D perhaps TRBD1 (5 bases). CDR1 is SGHRS and CDR2 is YFSETQ in the germline V gene. Trimming pared 4 bases from V and 2 bases from J, leaving 15 bases between. CDR3 length: 15 amino acids. CDR3 amino acids: CASSREAGPNTEAFF. The CDR3 DNA reads TGCGCCAGCAGCAGAGAGGCGGGACCAAACACTGAAGCTTTCTTT.

The chain employs TRBV11-2 and TRBJ2-2, with D perhaps matching TRBD1 (6 bases). Trimming shortened V by 5 bases and J by 0 bases, and 13 bases separated the two germline ends. CDR3 length equals 16 residues. From germline, CDR1 is SGHAT and CDR2 FQNNGV. CDR3 DNA sequence: TGTGCCAGCAGCCCGCGAAGGGGGACGAACACCGGGGAGCTGTTTTTT. It is translated as CASSPRRGTNTGELFF. The full variable domain, in which reference TRBV11-2 and TRBJ2-2 provide the parts outside the CDR3, is EAGVAQSPRYKIIEKRQSVAFWCNPISGHATLYWYQQILGQGPKLLIQFQNNGVVDDSQLPKDRFSAERLKGVDSTLKIQPAKLEDSAVYLCASSPRRGTNTGELFFGEGSRLTVL.

This rearrangement joins TRBV27 to TRBJ2-3; no firm D call. The ends were cut back, 3 bases at V and 2 bases at J, with 6 bases in the middle. The CDR3 is 13 residues long. CDR1 is MNHEY and CDR2 is SMNVEV in the germline V gene (reference sequence). The CDR3 here is CASSFFHTDTQYF. CDR3 nucleotides: TGTGCCAGCAGTTTCTTCCACACAGATACGCAGTATTTT.

V usage is TRBV6-6 and J usage is TRBJ1-5, with 7 nucleotides matching TRBD1. The CDR3 runs 14 residues. Germline CDR1 and CDR2: MNHNY and SVGAGI (reference sequence). The trim removed 7 bases at V and 9 bases at J, leaving 12 bases unmatched. Here the CDR3 reads CASTRQGREVPQHF. In DNA, the CDR3 is TGTGCCAGCACCCGACAGGGCCGTGAGGTGCCCCAGCATTTT.

This chain uses TRBV27 with TRBJ1-2, with D perhaps TRBD1 (6 bases). The ends were cut back, 6 bases at V and 7 bases at J, with 18 bases in the middle. Germline-derived CDR1 and CDR2 are MNHEY and SMNVEV (reference sequence). CDR3 length: 14 amino acids. CDR3 DNA: TGTGCCAGCAGACTAACACAGGGATCTTCTGGCTACACCTTC. Translating it yields CASRLTQGSSGYTF.

The chain joins TRBV18 to TRBJ1-1; 7 bases match TRBD1. Germline V gene data show CDR1 as KGHSH and CDR2 as LQKENI. Germline trimming cut 3 bases from V and 1 base from J; bases unmatched to any gene: 8. This CDR3 has 16 residues. The CDR3 region has the DNA TGTGCCAGCTCACCTCTCCAGACAGGGACGAACACTGAAGCTTTCTTT. This gives the protein CASSPLQTGTNTEAFF.

The V call is TRBV5-1, the J call TRBJ2-3; D not resolved. CDR1 and CDR2 from the germline V gene are SGHRS and YFSETQ. With 6 bases removed from V and 6 bases from J, the gap between germline ends came to 8 bases. The CDR3 runs to 11 residues. CDR3 nucleotides: TGCGCCAGCACTTATTTGGATACGCAGTATTTT. Its protein is CASTYLDTQYF.

The V call is TRBV28, the J call TRBJ2-6; D not certain. The V end lost 5 bases, the J end lost 4 bases, and 9 bases lay between the germline ends. The length of the CDR3 is 14 residues. Germline V lookup: CDR1 MDHEN, CDR2 SYDVKM. The CDR3 reads CASSSPWGANVLTF. In nucleotides, the CDR3 is TGTGCCAGCAGTAGCCCATGGGGGGCCAACGTCCTGACTTTC.

To note about this clone: Other DNA sequences from this sample encode an identical CDR3 as well. The chain carries TRBV5-1 and TRBJ2-1, with 10 bases matching TRBD2. This CDR3 has 17 residues. V was clipped by 0 bases and J by 0 bases; unmatched bases: 3. CDR1 and CDR2 (germline): SGHRS, YFSETQ. CDR3 residues: CASSLGLAGASYNEQFF. For the CDR3, the DNA is TGCGCCAGCAGCTTGGGGCTAGCGGGAGCCTCCTACAATGAGCAGTTCTTC.

The chain uses TRBV6-6 and TRBJ2-1; 12 nucleotides match TRBD2. This CDR3 has 15 residues. V dropped 6 bases and J dropped 4; count of bases not matched to a gene: 4. Germline V gene sequence: CDR1 MNHNY, CDR2 SVGAGI (reference sequence). Here the CDR3 DNA reads TGTGCCAGCAGATCTAGCGGGAGGGATTACAATGAGCAGTTCTTC. It codes for CASRSSGRDYNEQFF.

This chain uses TRBV7-2 with TRBJ2-1; TRBD2 agrees at 9 bases. The CDR3 is 16 residues long. V trimming: 3 bases; J trimming: 10 bases; junction bases outside the gene matches: 13. The V gene's germline CDR1 is SGHTA and CDR2 FQGNSA. The CDR3 DNA sequence: TGTGCCAGCAGCTTGAGGGCTAGCGGGACCCCCCAGGAGCAGTTCTTC. Translation gives CASSLRASGTPQEQFF.

This clone showed up just a few times. The gene calls are TRBV11-2 and TRBJ1-1, with D uncertain. CDR3 length: 11 residues. CDR1 and CDR2 from the germline V gene are SGHAT and FQNNGV. Deletions cut 4 bases from V and 8 bases from J, with 8 bases between. CDR3 DNA sequence: TGTGCCAGCAGCTCCCGACGGGAAGCTTTCTTT. It translates to CASSSRREAFF.

V gene TRBV9 combines with J gene TRBJ2-7; D ambiguous. Germline V lookup: CDR1 SGDLS, CDR2 YYNGEE. CDR3 size: 15 residues. V dropped 0 bases and J dropped 7 bases, with 17 bases sitting between them. The CDR3 is CASSVADTAVMEQYF. The CDR3, as DNA: TGTGCCAGCAGCGTAGCAGATACTGCCGTAATGGAGCAGTACTTC.

The rearrangement joins TRBV7-3 to TRBJ2-7, with 7 bases identical to TRBD1. V trimming: 0 bases; J trimming: 6 bases; junction bases outside the gene matches: 11. CDR1 and CDR2 from the germline V gene are SGHTA and FQGTGA. This CDR3 has 16 residues. The DNA of the CDR3 is TGTGCCAGCAGCTTAACCCCCACAGGGGTCTTGGCCGAGCAGTACTTC. Translated, it gives CASSLTPTGVLAEQYF.

V and J are TRBV7-9 and TRBJ2-4; D gene ambiguous. Germline CDR1 and CDR2: SEHNR and FQNEAQ (reference sequence). V was pared by 7 bases and J by 6 bases, with 13 bases between. This CDR3 has 13 amino acids. The CDR3 sequence is CASTPPTGNIQYF. CDR3 bases: TGTGCCAGCACCCCCCCGACGGGAAACATTCAGTACTTC.

The J gene is TRBJ1-5, the V gene TRBV5-1; D is possibly TRBD1 (5 bases). The CDR3 consists of 15 residues. With 4 bases removed from V and 7 bases from J, the gap between germline ends came to 18 bases. The germline V gene has CDR1 SGHRS and CDR2 YFSETQ. CDR3 sequence: CASSRGSPGVQPQHF. CDR3 nucleotide sequence: TGCGCCAGCAGCCGGGGGAGCCCGGGGGTACAGCCCCAGCATTTT.

V is TRBV28 and J is TRBJ2-7; no clear D gene. Germline V CDR1 and CDR2: MDHEN, SYDVKM. The CDR3 has 12 amino acids. V was trimmed by 6 bases and J by 0 bases, leaving 6 bases between them. The chain's CDR3 is CASRGYSYEQYF. Written as DNA, the CDR3 is TGTGCCAGCAGGGGCTACTCCTACGAGCAGTACTTC.

The chain is built from TRBV5-6 and TRBJ1-4; 10 bases are shared with TRBD1. Germline CDR1 SGHDT, CDR2 YYEEEE. V shed 0 bases, J shed 7 bases, and the junction held 0 bases outside the gene matches. The CDR3 contains 14 residues. CDR3 protein: CASSLGDRGEKLFF. The DNA for the CDR3 is TGTGCCAGCAGCTTGGGGGACAGGGGTGAAAAACTGTTTTTT.

V is TRBV25-1 and J is TRBJ2-7; D call uncertain. The V end was cut by 3 bases, the J end by 6 bases, with 15 bases between. The CDR3 is made up of 14 amino acids. Germline CDR1 and CDR2: MGHDK and SYGVNS. DNA for the CDR3: TGTGCCAGCAGTGACCAGGACGGCCGAGGCGAGCAGTACTTC. This sequence encodes CASSDQDGRGEQYF.

The rearrangement links TRBV28 to TRBJ1-1; 7 bases are a match to TRBD1. V shed 6 bases, J shed 6 bases, and the junction held 10 bases outside the gene matches. Germline V gene sequence: CDR1 MDHEN, CDR2 SYDVKM. The CDR3 extends over 14 amino acids. The CDR3 here is CASSIQGPLAEAFF. CDR3 nucleotides: TGTGCCAGCAGCATACAGGGGCCGCTTGCTGAAGCTTTCTTT.

This rearrangement joins TRBV2 to TRBJ1-3; perhaps TRBD1 as D (5 bases). Trimming removed 6 bases from V and 0 bases from J, with 12 bases in between. The CDR3 consists of 15 residues. CDR1 is SNHLY and CDR2 is FYNNEI in the germline V gene. CDR3 protein: CASSLDSRSGNTIYF. CDR3 DNA sequence: TGTGCCAGCAGCCTCGACAGTCGCTCTGGAAACACCATATATTTT.

The genes are TRBV4-3 and TRBJ2-4, with 13 nucleotides matching TRBD2. The V and J ends lost 1 base and 0 bases, in that order; junction bases with no gene match: 6. CDR1 and CDR2 from the germline V gene are LGHNA and YSLEER. The CDR3 runs 19 residues. In DNA form, the CDR3 reads TGCGCCAGCAGCCAAGGCGGACTAGCGGGAGATGGAGCCAAAAACATTCAGTACTTC. Its translation: CASSQGGLAGDGAKNIQYF.

The V gene is TRBV15, the J gene TRBJ1-1; D is possibly TRBD1 (6 bases). V lost 0 bases to trimming and J lost 3 bases, with 8 bases between them. Germline V CDR1 and CDR2: LNHNV, YYDKDF (reference sequence). CDR3 size: 14 residues. In DNA, the CDR3 is TGTGCCACCAGCAGAGAAGGGGGGTACACTGAAGCTTTCTTT. This encodes CATSREGGYTEAFF.

This chain joins TRBV20-1 and TRBJ1-4; D may be TRBD1 (6 bases). The germline gives CDR1 DFQATT, CDR2 SNEGSKA (reference sequence). With 1 base removed from V and 14 bases from J, the gap between germline ends came to 11 bases. The CDR3 length is 11 residues. CDR3 amino acids: CSARGPDRLFF. Here the CDR3 DNA reads TGCAGTGCTAGAGGCCCCGACAGGCTGTTTTTT.

Only one count was recorded for this clone. The chain couples TRBV27 to TRBJ2-7; D unresolved. The ends were cut back, 7 bases at V and 1 base at J, with 17 bases in the middle. Germline V gives CDR1 MNHEY, CDR2 SMNVEV (reference sequence). The CDR3 extends over 15 amino acids. The CDR3 bases are TGTGCCAGCACTCCGGACCGAACAACGTCCTACGAGCAGTACTTC. Encoded protein: CASTPDRTTSYEQYF.

The chain combines TRBV11-2 with TRBJ1-4; no firm D call. Germline CDR1 and CDR2: SGHAT and FQNNGV. V was cut by 5 bases and J by 5 bases, with 9 bases left in between. This CDR3 spans 13 amino acids. CDR3 nucleotides: TGTGCCAGCAGCCCGATCGTAAATGAAAAACTGTTTTTT. It is translated as CASSPIVNEKLFF.

This clone showed up just a few times. The same CDR3 can be traced to other DNA sequences in this sample. The chain joins TRBV18 to TRBJ2-5, with D unresolved. V was trimmed by 0 bases and J by 4 bases, leaving 3 bases between them. Per germline, CDR1 KGHSH and CDR2 LQKENI. There are 12 residues in the CDR3. The chain's CDR3 is CASSPPGETQYF. The CDR3 DNA reads as TGTGCCAGCTCACCACCGGGAGAGACCCAGTACTTC.